The rows below give T cell receptor beta chains drawn from one sample of a study of control samples from healthy donors and cancer patients. The assay was immunoSEQ multiplex PCR, and TCRdb's table has in-frame clones only and misses some. The table lists roughly 130,000 clones, 88% of them singletons, with around 9% in the top ten. Source material: blood. The receptors here all came from a woman between 25 and 40 years old in good health. The CDR3 runs from the conserved cysteine through the conserved F or W. The D gene is left open where the match is weak. The size of a clone is reported for some rows only, either as once, few or many, or as a class for expanded clones.

v_call: TRBV20-1
j_call: TRBJ2-1
clone_size: -
d_call: -
cdr3_aa: CSASGLNYNEQFF
cdr3_nt: TGCAGTGCTAGTGGGCTCAACTACAATGAGCAGTTCTTC

v_call: TRBV30
j_call: TRBJ1-1
clone_size: -
d_call: -
cdr3_aa: CAWSVGGQDTEAFF
cdr3_nt: TGTGCCTGGAGTGTGGGGGGGCAGGACACTGAAGCTTTCTTT

v_call: TRBV15
j_call: TRBJ2-1
clone_size: -
d_call: TRBD2
cdr3_aa: CATSRGGRGSGSRRNEQFF
cdr3_nt: TGTGCCACCAGCAGAGGAGGTAGGGGTAGCGGGAGTCGTAGGAATGAGCAGTTCTTC

v_call: TRBV7-8
j_call: TRBJ1-3
clone_size: once
d_call: -
cdr3_aa: CASSLTGFSSGNTIYF
cdr3_nt: TGTGCCAGCAGCTTAACCGGTTTTAGCTCTGGAAACACCATATATTTT

v_call: TRBV5-5
j_call: TRBJ1-2
clone_size: -
d_call: -
cdr3_aa: CASSRAGGANYGYTF
cdr3_nt: TGTGCCAGCAGCCGGGCCGGGGGGGCTAACTATGGCTACACCTTC

v_call: TRBV6-6
j_call: TRBJ1-5
clone_size: -
d_call: -
cdr3_aa: CASRSNSNQPQHF
cdr3_nt: TGTGCCAGCCGATCGAATAGCAATCAGCCCCAGCATTTT

v_call: TRBV5-8
j_call: TRBJ1-3
clone_size: -
d_call: TRBD1
cdr3_aa: CASSRPGQGNTIYF
cdr3_nt: TGTGCCAGCAGCCGTCCGGGACAGGGGAACACCATATATTTT

v_call: TRBV19
j_call: TRBJ2-5
clone_size: once
d_call: TRBD2
cdr3_aa: CASSIRRTSGRAQETQYF
cdr3_nt: TGTGCCAGTAGTATCCGGAGGACTAGCGGGAGGGCCCAAGAGACCCAGTACTTC

v_call: TRBV6-6
j_call: TRBJ2-2
clone_size: -
d_call: -
cdr3_aa: CASSYDRESGELFF
cdr3_nt: TGTGCCAGCAGTTACGACCGGGAGTCGGGGGAGCTGTTTTTT

v_call: TRBV27
j_call: TRBJ1-5
clone_size: -
d_call: -
cdr3_aa: CASSPTSGGIRVSSNQPQHF
cdr3_nt: TGTGCCAGCAGTCCCACAAGCGGGGGAATACGCGTCTCGAGCAATCAGCCCCAGCATTTT

v_call: TRBV15
j_call: TRBJ2-7
clone_size: -
d_call: -
cdr3_aa: CATSRDPGGSAYEQYF
cdr3_nt: TGTGCCACCAGCAGAGATCCGGGGGGCTCGGCGTACGAGCAGTACTTC

v_call: TRBV7-9
j_call: TRBJ2-7
clone_size: -
d_call: -
cdr3_aa: CASSFAGGASYEQYF
cdr3_nt: TGTGCCAGCAGCTTTGCTGGCGGGGCTTCCTACGAGCAGTACTTC

v_call: TRBV29-1
j_call: TRBJ1-1
clone_size: -
d_call: -
cdr3_aa: CSAGIGTSTEAFF
cdr3_nt: TGCAGCGCCGGGATAGGTACGAGCACTGAAGCTTTCTTT

v_call: TRBV5-6
j_call: TRBJ2-7
clone_size: -
d_call: -
cdr3_aa: CASSLSPRFWPYEQYF
cdr3_nt: TGTGCCAGCAGCTTGTCTCCCCGGTTCTGGCCCTACGAGCAGTACTTC

v_call: TRBV5-6
j_call: TRBJ1-4
clone_size: -
d_call: -
cdr3_aa: CASSFRRGDEKLFF
cdr3_nt: TGTGCCAGCAGCTTTAGGAGGGGGGATGAAAAACTGTTTTTT

v_call: TRBV9
j_call: TRBJ2-7
clone_size: -
d_call: TRBD2
cdr3_aa: CASSPGLTYEQYF
cdr3_nt: TGTGCCAGCAGCCCGGGACTAACCTACGAGCAGTACTTC

v_call: TRBV7-8
j_call: TRBJ1-4
clone_size: -
d_call: -
cdr3_aa: CASSSNRVGGSATNEKLFF
cdr3_nt: TGTGCCAGCAGCTCCAACAGGGTAGGCGGGTCTGCAACTAATGAAAAACTGTTTTTT

v_call: TRBV2
j_call: TRBJ2-7
clone_size: -
d_call: TRBD2
cdr3_aa: CASSGLAGESSYEQYF
cdr3_nt: TGTGCCAGCAGTGGGCTAGCGGGAGAGAGCTCCTACGAGCAGTACTTC

v_call: TRBV19
j_call: TRBJ1-2
clone_size: -
d_call: TRBD1
cdr3_aa: CASSATRTGGLGYTF
cdr3_nt: TGTGCCAGTAGTGCAACTCGGACAGGGGGATTAGGCTACACCTTC

v_call: TRBV30
j_call: TRBJ1-4
clone_size: -
d_call: TRBD1
cdr3_aa: CAWSSGQGNEKLFF
cdr3_nt: TGTGCCTGGAGCTCCGGACAGGGCAATGAAAAACTGTTTTTT

v_call: TRBV28
j_call: TRBJ1-5
clone_size: -
d_call: TRBD1
cdr3_aa: CASRTQGVGNQPQHF
cdr3_nt: TGTGCCAGCAGAACCCAGGGGGTTGGCAATCAGCCCCAGCATTTT

v_call: TRBV11-2
j_call: TRBJ1-1
clone_size: once
d_call: -
cdr3_aa: CASSLEVVNTEAFF
cdr3_nt: TGTGCCAGCAGCTTAGAAGTAGTAAACACTGAAGCTTTCTTT

v_call: TRBV27
j_call: TRBJ2-3
clone_size: -
d_call: -
cdr3_aa: CASSSQGDFTDTQYF
cdr3_nt: TGTGCCAGCAGTAGCCAGGGGGACTTCACAGATACGCAGTATTTT

v_call: TRBV19
j_call: TRBJ2-1
clone_size: -
d_call: -
cdr3_aa: CASSSRNEQFF
cdr3_nt: TGTGCCAGTAGTTCCCGGAATGAGCAGTTCTTC

v_call: TRBV28
j_call: TRBJ2-5
clone_size: -
d_call: TRBD2
cdr3_aa: CASSRPGTSGPNVGTQYF
cdr3_nt: TGTGCCAGCAGTCGTCCCGGGACTAGCGGACCCAACGTAGGGACCCAGTACTTC

v_call: TRBV30
j_call: TRBJ1-1
clone_size: -
d_call: -
cdr3_aa: CAWTSGSMNTEAFF
cdr3_nt: TGTGCCTGGACCTCGGGATCCATGAACACTGAAGCTTTCTTT

v_call: TRBV30
j_call: TRBJ2-2
clone_size: -
d_call: -
cdr3_aa: CAWSVRPNTGELFF
cdr3_nt: TGTGCCTGGAGTGTACGCCCGAACACCGGGGAGCTGTTTTTT

v_call: TRBV25-1
j_call: TRBJ2-3
clone_size: -
d_call: -
cdr3_aa: CASSDRGVADTQYF
cdr3_nt: TGTGCCAGCAGTGATAGGGGGGTCGCAGATACGCAGTATTTT

v_call: TRBV6-1
j_call: TRBJ1-2
clone_size: -
d_call: TRBD1
cdr3_aa: CASSPPGTGYYGYTF
cdr3_nt: TGTGCCAGCAGTCCCCCCGGGACAGGCTACTATGGCTACACCTTC

v_call: TRBV9
j_call: TRBJ1-1
clone_size: -
d_call: -
cdr3_aa: CASSVQPDPGAPGGEAFF
cdr3_nt: TGTGCCAGCAGCGTACAGCCTGATCCCGGGGCTCCGGGAGGAGAAGCTTTCTTT

v_call: TRBV11-1
j_call: TRBJ2-1
clone_size: -
d_call: -
cdr3_aa: CASSTIWGNEQFF
cdr3_nt: TGTGCCAGCAGCACCATATGGGGGAATGAGCAGTTCTTC

v_call: TRBV11-2
j_call: TRBJ2-3
clone_size: -
d_call: -
cdr3_aa: CASSPRDAGTQYF
cdr3_nt: TGTGCCAGCAGCCCGCGGGACGCCGGAACGCAGTATTTT

v_call: TRBV6-6
j_call: TRBJ1-5
clone_size: few
d_call: -
cdr3_aa: CASSYSIWGENQPQHF
cdr3_nt: TGTGCCAGCAGTTACTCGATATGGGGGGAGAATCAGCCCCAGCATTTT

v_call: TRBV11-2
j_call: TRBJ2-3
clone_size: -
d_call: -
cdr3_aa: CASSLGSTMPSTDTQYF
cdr3_nt: TGTGCCAGCAGCTTAGGGTCGACTATGCCTAGCACAGATACGCAGTATTTT